This T cell receptor beta chain was sequenced for a study of blood T cell repertoires in COVID-19. About the research overall: COVID-19 samples collected from the United States, Italy and Spain covered acute and convalescent phases. Nucleic acid was either cDNA or gDNA, and it came from T cells, B-cell-depleted T cells, or PBMCs.

Per the original data handling: Amplifying reference gene primers gave estimates of nucleated cell counts. Sequencing used immunoSEQ multiplex PCR; TCRdb keeps in-frame clones, though not all of them. V and J calls and clone size come straight from that table; D and trimming were deduced from the DNA. The sample holds about 200,000 clones, 65% to 90% seen once. The V gene end was trimmed by 6 bases and the J gene end by 6 bases; junction bases not matched to a gene: 6. Germline CDR1 reads LGHDT; CDR2 reads YNNKEL (reference sequence). This CDR3 contains 14 residues. The Seattle site enrolled patients during active infection and followed them longitudinally.

The clonotype comes from a woman in her 70s with COVID-19, enrolled during active disease. The rearrangement uses TRBV3-1 (or the pseudogene TRBV3-2) and TRBJ1-4; 8 nucleotides align to TRBD1. The sequencing input was peripheral blood. CDR3 region: CASSQGASDEKLFF. The CDR3 nucleotides read TGTGCCAGCAGTCAGGGGGCTTCGGATGAAAAACTGTTTTTT.